This TCR beta chain was captured in a study of blood T cells in healthy people across ages. Combining a sample-barcoded 5' primer with a J-beta primer mix, a second PCR ran for 7 to 11 cycles. The template-switch adaptor, which had 12 random nucleotides, put a tag on each cDNA molecule. MiXCR, run by TCRdb on the 5' RACE reads, gives a single entry per CDR3 protein. The data contain nearly 800,000 distinct CDR3 sequences, around 25% of them seen just once; the ten biggest clones take up more than 3%. The CDR3 spans 14 residues. Trimming left V 4 bases short and J 2 bases short, with 11 bases between. Germline V gene data show CDR1 as SGHTA and CDR2 as FQGTGA. The draw of peripheral blood yielded approximately 10 milliliters from each donor. This clonotype has only a few counts. This sample was also put to use in a study of T cells of mothers and their children.

The TCR was taken from a boy aged 10-17 years in good health. Input material: blood. The genes are TRBV7-3 and TRBJ2-5; weak D call: TRBD2 (6 bases). Here the CDR3 DNA reads TGTGCCAGCAGCTATGGGGCGGGACAAGAGACCCAGTACTTC. Protein: CASSYGAGQETQYF. The complete variable domain, with remaining parts taken from reference TRBV7-3 and TRBJ2-5, reads GAGVSQTPSNKVTEKGKYVELRCDPISGHTALYWYRQSLGQGPEFLIYFQGTGAADDSGLPNDRFFAVRPEGSVSTLKIQRTERGDSAVYLCASSYGAGQETQYFGPGTRLLVL.